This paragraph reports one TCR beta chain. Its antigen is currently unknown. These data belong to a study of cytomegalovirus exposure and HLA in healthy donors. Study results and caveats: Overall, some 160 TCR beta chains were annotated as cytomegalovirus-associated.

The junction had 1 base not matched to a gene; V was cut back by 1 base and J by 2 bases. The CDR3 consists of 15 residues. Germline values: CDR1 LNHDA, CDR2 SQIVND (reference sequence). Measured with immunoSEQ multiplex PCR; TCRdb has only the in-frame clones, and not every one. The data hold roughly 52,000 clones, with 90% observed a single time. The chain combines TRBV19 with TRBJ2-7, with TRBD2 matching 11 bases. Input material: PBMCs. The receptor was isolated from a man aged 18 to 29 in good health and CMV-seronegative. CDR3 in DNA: TGTGCCAGTAGTATAGCACTAGCGGGAGCCTACGAGCAGTACTTC. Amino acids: CASSIALAGAYEQYF. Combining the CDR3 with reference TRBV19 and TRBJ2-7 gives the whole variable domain DGGITQSPKYLFRKEGQNVTLSCEQNLNHDAMYWYRQDPGQGLRLIYYSQIVNDFQKGDIAEGYSVSREKKESFPLTVTSAQKNPTAFYLCASSIALAGAYEQYFGPGTRLTVT.